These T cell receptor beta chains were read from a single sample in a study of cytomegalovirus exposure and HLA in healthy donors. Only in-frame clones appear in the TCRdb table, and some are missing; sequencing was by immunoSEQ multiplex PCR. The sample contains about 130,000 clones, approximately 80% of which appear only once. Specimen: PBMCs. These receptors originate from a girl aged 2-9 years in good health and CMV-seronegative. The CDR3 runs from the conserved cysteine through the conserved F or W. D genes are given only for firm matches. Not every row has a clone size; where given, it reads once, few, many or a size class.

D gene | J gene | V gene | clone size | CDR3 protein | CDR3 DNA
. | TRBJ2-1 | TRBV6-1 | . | CASMAPYSYNEQFF | TGTGCCAGCATGGCTCCATACTCCTACAATGAGCAGTTCTTC
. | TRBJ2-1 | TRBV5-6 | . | CASSSFHEQFF | TGTGCCAGCAGCTCATTTCATGAGCAGTTCTTC
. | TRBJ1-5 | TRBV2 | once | CASSEETDSNQPQHF | TGTGCCAGCAGTGAGGAGACTGATAGCAATCAGCCCCAGCATTTT
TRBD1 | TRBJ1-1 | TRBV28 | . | CASSLNRGTEAFF | TGTGCCAGCAGTTTAAACAGGGGGACTGAAGCTTTCTTT
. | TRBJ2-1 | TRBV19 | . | CASSIGADSYNEQFF | TGTGCCAGTAGTATTGGGGCGGACTCCTACAATGAGCAGTTCTTC
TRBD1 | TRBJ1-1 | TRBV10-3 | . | CAIKDRDSSEAFF | TGTGCCATCAAAGACAGGGATTCCTCTGAAGCTTTCTTT
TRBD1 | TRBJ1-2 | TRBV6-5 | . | CASRPTGAYGYTF | TGTGCCAGCAGGCCCACAGGGGCCTATGGCTACACCTTC
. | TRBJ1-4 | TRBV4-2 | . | CASSQGGGQGEKLFF | TGTGCCAGCAGCCAAGGGGGGGGCCAGGGAGAAAAACTGTTTTTT
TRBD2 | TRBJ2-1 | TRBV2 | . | CASSEGGASGGHNEQFF | TGTGCCAGCAGTGAAGGAGGGGCTAGCGGGGGACACAATGAGCAGTTCTTC
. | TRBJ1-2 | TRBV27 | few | CASSLSAGYGYTF | TGTGCCAGCAGTTTATCAGCAGGGTATGGCTACACCTTC
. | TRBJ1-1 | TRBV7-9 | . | CASSPTFF | TGTGCCAGCAGCCCAACTTTCTTT
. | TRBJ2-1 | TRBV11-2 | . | CASSVVSNEQFF | TGTGCCAGCAGCGTAGTCTCCAATGAGCAGTTCTTC
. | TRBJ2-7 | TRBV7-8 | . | CASSTTGSYEQYF | TGTGCCAGCAGCACCACCGGGTCCTACGAGCAGTACTTC
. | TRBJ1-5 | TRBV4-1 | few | CASSHTVYQPQHF | TGCGCCAGCAGCCATACGGTTTATCAGCCCCAGCATTTT
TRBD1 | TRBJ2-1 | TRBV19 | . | CASSAGTGNWEEQFF | TGTGCCAGTAGTGCCGGGACAGGGAATTGGGAGGAGCAGTTCTTC
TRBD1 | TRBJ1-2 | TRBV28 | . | CASSPPGDRTYGYTF | TGTGCCAGCAGTCCCCCTGGGGACAGGACCTATGGCTACACCTTC
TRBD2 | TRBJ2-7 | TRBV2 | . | CASSLLAGGSEQYF | TGTGCCAGCAGCCTACTAGCGGGAGGATCCGAGCAGTACTTC
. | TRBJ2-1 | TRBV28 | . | CASTLSSAPGSYNEQFF | TGTGCCAGCACCCTTTCTAGCGCCCCTGGGTCCTACAATGAGCAGTTCTTC
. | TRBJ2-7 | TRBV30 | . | CAWSVGGGEQYF | TGTGCCTGGAGTGTGGGAGGGGGCGAGCAGTACTTC
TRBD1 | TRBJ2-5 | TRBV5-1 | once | CASSLVWTGKETQYF | TGCGCCAGCAGCTTGGTTTGGACAGGGAAAGAGACCCAGTACTTC
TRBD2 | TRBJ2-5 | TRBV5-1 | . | CASSQRLAGVEQYF | TGCGCCAGCAGCCAACGACTAGCGGGAGTGGAGCAGTACTTC
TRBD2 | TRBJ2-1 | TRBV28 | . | CASSSLLAGVEKEQFF | TGTGCCAGCAGTTCCTTACTAGCGGGAGTGGAAAAGGAGCAGTTCTTC
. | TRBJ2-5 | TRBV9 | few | CASSPPKGGADGETQYF | TGTGCCAGCAGCCCCCCAAAGGGGGGGGCCGATGGAGAGACCCAGTACTTC
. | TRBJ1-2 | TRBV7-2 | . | CASSTYRTNYGYTF | TGTGCCAGCAGCACCTACAGAACCAACTATGGCTACACCTTC
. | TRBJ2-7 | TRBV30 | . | CAWSLHGNPYEQYF | TGTGCCTGGAGTCTACACGGGAATCCCTACGAGCAGTACTTC
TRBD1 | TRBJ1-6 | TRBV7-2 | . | CASSFDRGGNSPLHF | TGTGCCAGCAGCTTCGACAGGGGGGGTAATTCCCCCCTCCACTTT
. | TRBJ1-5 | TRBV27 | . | CASSRGEGVVRSRQPQHF | TGTGCCAGCAGCCGGGGAGAGGGGGTGGTTCGATCTCGTCAGCCCCAGCATTTT
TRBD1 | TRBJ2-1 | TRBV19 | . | CASSTGQNNEQFF | TGTGCCAGTAGTACGGGACAGAACAATGAGCAGTTCTTC
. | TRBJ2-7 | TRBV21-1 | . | CASSKVRQSSSYEQYF | TGTGCCAGCAGCAAAGTCCGTCAGTCCAGCTCCTACGAGCAGTACTTC
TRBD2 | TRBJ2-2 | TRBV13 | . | CASSNWGGRNTGELFF | TGTGCCAGCAGTAATTGGGGGGGGAGGAACACCGGGGAGCTGTTTTTT
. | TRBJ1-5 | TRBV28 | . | CASSFRSGIQPQHF | TGTGCCAGCAGTTTTCGGTCAGGGATTCAGCCCCAGCATTTT
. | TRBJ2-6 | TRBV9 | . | CASSSRVRSSGANVLTF | TGTGCCAGCAGCTCCCGGGTTCGTTCCTCTGGGGCCAACGTCCTGACTTTC
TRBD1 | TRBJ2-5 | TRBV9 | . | CASSSGGRRQETQYF | TGTGCCAGCAGCTCAGGGGGACGACGCCAAGAGACCCAGTACTTC
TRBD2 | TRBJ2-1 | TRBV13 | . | CASSSRLAGDNEQFF | TGTGCCAGCAGCTCCCGACTAGCGGGGGACAATGAGCAGTTCTTC
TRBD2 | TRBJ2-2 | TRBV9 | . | CASSVTSGGIDGELFF | TGTGCCAGCAGCGTAACCAGCGGGGGGATTGACGGGGAGCTGTTTTTT
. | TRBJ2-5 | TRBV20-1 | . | CSARGGETQYF | TGCAGTGCTAGAGGCGGAGAGACCCAGTACTTC